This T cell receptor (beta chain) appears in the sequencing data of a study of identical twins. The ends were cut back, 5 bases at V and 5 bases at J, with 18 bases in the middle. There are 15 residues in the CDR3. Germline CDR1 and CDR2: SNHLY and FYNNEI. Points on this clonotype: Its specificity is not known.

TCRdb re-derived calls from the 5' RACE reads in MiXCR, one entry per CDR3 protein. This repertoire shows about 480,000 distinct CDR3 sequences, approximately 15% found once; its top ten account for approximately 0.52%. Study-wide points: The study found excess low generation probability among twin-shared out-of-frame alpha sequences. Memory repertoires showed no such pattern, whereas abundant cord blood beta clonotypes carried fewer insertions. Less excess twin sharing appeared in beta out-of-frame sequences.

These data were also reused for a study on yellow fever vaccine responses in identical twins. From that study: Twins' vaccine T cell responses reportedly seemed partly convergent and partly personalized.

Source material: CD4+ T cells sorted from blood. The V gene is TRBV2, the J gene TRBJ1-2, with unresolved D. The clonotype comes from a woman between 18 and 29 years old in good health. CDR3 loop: CASSPGRTDFYGYTF. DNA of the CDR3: TGTGCCAGCAGTCCTGGACGGACTGATTTTTATGGCTACACCTTC.